These T cell receptor beta chains were read from a single sample in a study of PD-L1 blockade in urothelial cancer. Sequencing was performed with immunoSEQ multiplex PCR; in TCRdb, only in-frame clones are kept and a portion is missing. This repertoire shows 130,000 or so clones, 84% found once; its top ten account for 3.2%. Sequencing used PBMCs, obtained around atezolizumab (anti-PD-L1) treatment. The receptors originated from a middle-aged man with urothelial cancer. The CDR3 runs from the conserved cysteine through the conserved F or W. The D gene is left open where the match is weak.

j_call | d_call | v_call | cdr3_nt | cdr3_aa
TRBJ2-5 | . | TRBV28 | TGTGCCAGCAGTTCATACCGGGTCCCGAAGCGAGAGACCCAGTACTTC | CASSSYRVPKRETQYF
TRBJ1-5 | . | TRBV10-3 | TGTGCCATCAGTGATCAGGGTCATCAGCCCCAGCATTTT | CAISDQGHQPQHF
TRBJ1-1 | TRBD1 | TRBV28 | TGTGCCAGCAGGGACAGGGTCTGGGAACGGGACACTGAAGCTTTCTTT | CASRDRVWERDTEAFF
TRBJ2-7 | . | TRBV2 | TGTGCCAGCAGTAGACAGAACTACGAGCAGTACTTC | CASSRQNYEQYF
TRBJ2-2 | TRBD2 | TRBV9 | TGTGCCAGCAGCGTACTGTCTAGCGGGATCCGCGGGGAGCTGTTTTTT | CASSVLSSGIRGELFF
TRBJ2-3 | TRBD1 | TRBV29-1 | TGCAGCGTTCTCAGGGGGCGGACTAGCACAGATACGCAGTATTTT | CSVLRGRTSTDTQYF
TRBJ2-3 | TRBD2 | TRBV28 | TGTGCCAGCAGGGGCCCTCTAGCGGGGTTTACGCAGTATTTT | CASRGPLAGFTQYF
TRBJ2-1 | TRBD2 | TRBV7-3 | TGTGCCAGCAGCTTAGGAGTCCTAGCGGGAGTTAAGGAGCAGTTCTTC | CASSLGVLAGVKEQFF
TRBJ1-2 | . | TRBV5-1 | TGCGCCAGCAGCCTTGACGGGGAAAACTATGGCTACACCTTC | CASSLDGENYGYTF
TRBJ1-6 | TRBD1 | TRBV5-1 | TGCGCCAGCAGCTTCGGTACAGGGGCCACGAATTCACCCCTCCACTTT | CASSFGTGATNSPLHF
TRBJ1-2 | . | TRBV10-2 | TGCGCCAGCACAGCAGGGTATGGCTACACCTTC | CASTAGYGYTF
TRBJ1-2 | . | TRBV9 | TGTGCCAGCAGCGTTCGCCGTAGCGGGGGAAGGAGAGGCTACACCTTC | CASSVRRSGGRRGYTF